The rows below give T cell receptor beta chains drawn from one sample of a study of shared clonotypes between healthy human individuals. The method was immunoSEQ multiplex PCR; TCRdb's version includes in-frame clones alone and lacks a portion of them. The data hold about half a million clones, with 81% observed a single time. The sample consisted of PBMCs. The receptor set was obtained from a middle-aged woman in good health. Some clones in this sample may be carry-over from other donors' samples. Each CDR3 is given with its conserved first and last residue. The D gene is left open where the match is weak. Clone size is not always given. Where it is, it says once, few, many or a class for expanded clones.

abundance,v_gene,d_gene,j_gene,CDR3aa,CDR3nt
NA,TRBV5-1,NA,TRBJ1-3,CASSQGTSGNTIYF,TGCGCCAGCAGCCAGGGGACCTCTGGAAACACCATATATTTT
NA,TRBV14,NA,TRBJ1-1,CASSQGGGWTEAFF,TGTGCCAGCAGCCAAGGCGGGGGGTGGACTGAAGCTTTCTTT
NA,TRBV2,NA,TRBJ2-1,CASQGSSYNEQFF,TGTGCCAGCCAGGGTAGCTCCTACAATGAGCAGTTCTTC
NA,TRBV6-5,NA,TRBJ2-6,CASRDLGGANVLTF,TGTGCCAGCAGGGATCTCGGTGGGGCCAACGTCCTGACTTTC
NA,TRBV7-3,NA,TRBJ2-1,CASSPRDTADNEQFF,TGTGCCAGCAGCCCAAGGGACACGGCCGACAATGAGCAGTTCTTC
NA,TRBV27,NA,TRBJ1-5,CASSSLGLNQPQHF,TGTGCCAGCAGTTCCCTAGGGCTCAATCAGCCCCAGCATTTT
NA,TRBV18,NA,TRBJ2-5,CASSPDRAQETQYF,TGTGCCAGCTCACCGGACCGCGCGCAAGAGACCCAGTACTTC
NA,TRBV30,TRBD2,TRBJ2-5,CAWTSGMGETQYF,TGTGCCTGGACTAGCGGGATGGGAGAGACCCAGTACTTC
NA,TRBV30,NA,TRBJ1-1,CAWMGDTDTEAFF,TGTGCCTGGATGGGGGACACGGACACTGAAGCTTTCTTT
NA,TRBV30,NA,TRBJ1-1,CAWTRSGEAFF,TGTGCCTGGACTAGGAGCGGTGAAGCTTTCTTT
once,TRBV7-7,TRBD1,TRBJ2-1,CASSPRQGEYNEQFF,TGTGCTAGCAGCCCAAGACAGGGGGAGTACAATGAGCAGTTCTTC
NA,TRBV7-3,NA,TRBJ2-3,CASSLGVDTRTDTQYF,TGTGCCAGCAGCTTAGGGGTTGACACCCGCACAGATACGCAGTATTTT
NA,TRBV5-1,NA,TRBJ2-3,CASSLVSSSTDTQYF,TGCGCCAGCAGCTTGGTTAGCTCTAGCACAGATACGCAGTATTTT
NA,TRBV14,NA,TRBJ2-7,CASSQDEGEWHYEQYF,TGTGCCAGCAGCCAAGACGAGGGGGAGTGGCACTACGAGCAGTACTTC
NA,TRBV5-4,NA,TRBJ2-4,CASSLATTKNIQYF,TGTGCCAGCAGCTTGGCCACGACCAAAAACATTCAGTACTTC
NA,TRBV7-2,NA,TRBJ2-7,CASSFSPPVSEQYF,TGTGCCAGCAGCTTTAGTCCTCCTGTGAGCGAGCAGTACTTC
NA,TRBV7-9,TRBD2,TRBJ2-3,CASSPRSGLVTDTQYF,TGTGCCAGCAGCCCCCGGTCGGGACTAGTCACAGATACGCAGTATTTT